Below, one T cell receptor beta chain is given with its context. Its antigen is currently unknown. These data come from a study of blood T cells in healthy people across ages. The donors, healthy Caucasians from Russia, were aged about 6 to 95. Next came a second PCR, run for about 7 to 12 cycles, which used a sample-barcoded 5' primer along with a J-beta primer mix. The authors tagged each cDNA molecule using a template-switch adaptor with 12 random nucleotides. From the 5' RACE reads, TCRdb called clonotypes with MiXCR, one entry per CDR3 protein. Of roughly 1.7 million distinct CDR3 sequences in the sample, roughly a third were seen once. The CDR3 totals 12 residues. Trimming left V 5 bases short and J 6 bases short, with 12 bases between. The germline CDR1 and CDR2 sequences are SGHRS and YFSETQ. Findings and limits, study-wide: Roughly linear age-related decline in beta diversity appeared, significant by age roughly 40.

V gene TRBV5-1 combines with J gene TRBJ2-7; the D is unclear. The material sequenced was blood. This receptor was obtained from a woman aged 30 to 39 in good health. CDR3 in DNA: TGCGCCAGCAGTAGGCCCTCCAGCGAGCAGTACTTC. This encodes CASSRPSSEQYF.